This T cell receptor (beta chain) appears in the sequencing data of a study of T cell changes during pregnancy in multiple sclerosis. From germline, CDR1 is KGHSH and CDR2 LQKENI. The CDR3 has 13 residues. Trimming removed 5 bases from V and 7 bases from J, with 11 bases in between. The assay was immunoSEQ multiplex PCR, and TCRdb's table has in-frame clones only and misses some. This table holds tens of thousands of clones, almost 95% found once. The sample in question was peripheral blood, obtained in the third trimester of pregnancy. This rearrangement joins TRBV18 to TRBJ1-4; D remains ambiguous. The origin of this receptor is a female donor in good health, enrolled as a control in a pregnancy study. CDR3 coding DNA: TGTGCCAGCTCATTAGAGGGTGGTGAAAAACTGTTTTTT. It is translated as CASSLEGGEKLFF.